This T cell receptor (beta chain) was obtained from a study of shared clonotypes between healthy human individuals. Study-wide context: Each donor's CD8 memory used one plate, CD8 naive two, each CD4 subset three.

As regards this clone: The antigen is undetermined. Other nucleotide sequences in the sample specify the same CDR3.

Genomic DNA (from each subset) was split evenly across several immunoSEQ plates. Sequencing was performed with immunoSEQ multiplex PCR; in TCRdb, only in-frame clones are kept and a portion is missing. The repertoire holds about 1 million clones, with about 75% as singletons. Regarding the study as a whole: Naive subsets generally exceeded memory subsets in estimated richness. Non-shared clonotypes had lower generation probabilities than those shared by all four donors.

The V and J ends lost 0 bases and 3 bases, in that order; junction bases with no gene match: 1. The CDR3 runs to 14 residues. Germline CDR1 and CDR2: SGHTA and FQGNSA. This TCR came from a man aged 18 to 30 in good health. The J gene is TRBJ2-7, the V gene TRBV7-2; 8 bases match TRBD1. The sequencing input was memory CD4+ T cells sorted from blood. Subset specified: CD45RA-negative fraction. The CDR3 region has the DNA TGTGCCAGCAGCTTAGCCGGACAGGGCTACGAGCAGTACTTC. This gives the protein CASSLAGQGYEQYF.